The present TCR beta chain was sequenced within a study of blood T cell repertoires in COVID-19. About the study: The samples span acute and convalescent COVID-19 from the United States, Italy and Spain. T cells, B-cell-depleted T cells, or PBMCs provided the cDNA or gDNA that served as material.

Per the original data handling: Estimation of nucleated cell counts was performed using reference gene primer amplification. The repertoire was sequenced with immunoSEQ multiplex PCR; TCRdb's copy has only in-frame clones and lacks some. V and J calls plus clone size are reproduced from that table; the DNA served to infer D and trimming. Of more than 55,000 clones in the sample, roughly four fifths are singletons; the top ten hold around 6%. V lost 2 bases and J 2 bases, leaving 15 bases between the germline ends. The V gene's germline CDR1 is MNHEY and CDR2 SVGEGT. This CDR3 is 17 amino acids long. Sequences were obtained from peripheral blood. V and J are TRBV6-2 or TRBV6-3 and TRBJ2-2; D not resolved. This sequence originates from a woman aged 50 to 60 with active or convalescent COVID-19. The CDR3 nucleotides read TGTGCCAGCAGTTACCGCCCCCGACTGATAAACACCGGGGAGCTGTTTTTT. This gives the protein CASSYRPRLINTGELFF.